The 25 T cell receptor beta chains given below trace back to one sample, sequenced in a study of metastatic and nonmetastatic thyroid tumors. Thyroid surgery took place with no prior treatment in any patient. MiXCR re-clonotyped the PCR reads for TCRdb. The sample contains approximately 3,500 clones, just over 35% of which appear only once. The sample comprised adjacent normal tissue. These receptors originate from a female donor with papillary thyroid cancer or a benign thyroid nodule (not recorded which). Some clones in this sample may be carry-over from other donors' samples.

The CDR3: CASSLRTQQTDTQYF. Here the CDR3 DNA reads TGTGCCAGCAGTTTGAGGACCCAGCAAACAGATACGCAGTATTTT. This rearrangement joins TRBV27 to TRBJ2-3; D gene ambiguous. Germline CDR1 MNHEY, CDR2 SMNVEV (reference sequence). The V end was cut by 3 bases, the J end by 3 bases, with 13 bases between. The length of the CDR3 is 15 residues.

This chain uses TRBV30 with TRBJ1-6; D not certain. CDR3 length: 14 residues. V dropped 4 bases and J dropped 5 bases, with 12 bases sitting between them. CDR1 GTSNPN and CDR2 SVGIG come from the germline V gene (reference sequence). The DNA of the CDR3 is TGTGCCTGGATCGTGGCAAGTAATAATTCACCCCTCCACTTT. Encoded protein: CAWIVASNNSPLHF.

The V call is TRBV7-2, the J call TRBJ2-7; D is uncertain. Trimming removed 2 bases from V and 7 bases from J, with 12 bases in between. The germline V gene encodes CDR1 SGHTA and CDR2 FQGNSA. The CDR3 runs 13 residues. CDR3 nucleotides: TGTGCCAGCAGCTTATCTGAAGACTGGGAGCAGTACTTC. As protein: CASSLSEDWEQYF.

This rearrangement joins TRBV5-1 to TRBJ1-1; TRBD1 matches 8 bases. Germline V lookup: CDR1 SGHRS, CDR2 YFSETQ. The CDR3 contains 13 residues. V lost 5 bases, J lost 3 bases, and 3 bases stayed unmatched. The DNA of the CDR3 is TGCGCCAGCAGGGTGACAGGGGACACTGAAGCTTTCTTT. Protein: CASRVTGDTEAFF.

This sequence joins TRBV30 and TRBJ1-1; TRBD1 might be the D (6 bases). The CDR3 is 12 residues long. V lost 0 bases and J 6 bases, leaving 8 bases between the germline ends. Germline-derived CDR1 and CDR2 are GTSNPN and SVGIG (reference sequence). The CDR3 nucleotides read TGTGCCTGGAGTGTAGGGGGGCCTGAAGCTTTCTTT. Protein product: CAWSVGGPEAFF.

This rearrangement joins TRBV6-1 to TRBJ1-5; no clear D gene. V was cut by 8 bases and J by 2 bases, with 10 bases left in between. Germline CDR1 and CDR2: MNHNS and SASEGT. The CDR3 has 13 amino acids. CDR3 sequence: CASWGERNQPQHF. CDR3 bases: TGTGCCAGCTGGGGTGAGCGCAATCAGCCCCAGCATTTT.

The rearrangement joins TRBV11-3 to TRBJ2-1; D is uncertain. Germline V gives CDR1 SGHNT, CDR2 YENEEA. There are 13 residues in the CDR3. V lost 4 bases, J lost 15 bases, and 19 bases lay in between. The CDR3 protein is CASSYTRAGRTFF. For the CDR3, the DNA is TGTGCCAGCAGCTATACAAGGGCAGGTAGGACGTTCTTC.

This clone appeared a few times. This chain uses TRBV3-1 with TRBJ2-2, with 10 bases identical to TRBD1. Germline CDR1 is LGHDT and CDR2 is YNNKEL (reference sequence). Losses at the gene ends were 2 bases for V and 5 bases for J; bases not matched to a gene: 2. The CDR3 extends over 15 amino acids. The CDR3 region is CASSQRQGATGELFF. DNA of the CDR3: TGTGCCAGCAGCCAACGACAGGGGGCGACCGGGGAGCTGTTTTTT.

The chain joins TRBV15 to TRBJ1-1; no clear D gene. CDR3 length equals 13 residues. In germline, CDR1 is LNHNV, CDR2 YYDKDF (reference sequence). Trimming removed 1 base at V and 1 base at J, with 4 bases between. CDR3 coding DNA: TGTGCCACCAGCAGAGTGGAGAACACTGAAGCTTTCTTT. It translates to CATSRVENTEAFF.

By sample share, this clone is large. Other DNA sequences in this specimen translate into the identical CDR3. The DNA for the CDR3 is TGTGCCAGCAGTTTGAGGGTAGCTGGAAACACCATATATTTT. It codes for CASSLRVAGNTIYF. The chain has TRBV12-3 or TRBV12-4 and TRBJ1-3; unclear D gene. Trimming took off 3 bases at V and 2 bases at J, with 8 bases between the two ends. The CDR3 has 14 amino acids.

This clone was seen a single time. V usage is TRBV30 and J usage is TRBJ2-7, with unresolved D. The germline V gene has CDR1 GTSNPN and CDR2 SVGIG (reference sequence). V lost 2 bases to trimming and J lost 6 bases, with 11 bases between them. This CDR3 region has 12 residues. The CDR3 DNA sequence: TGTGCCTGGAGTTTAACGGGTGGCGAGCAGTACTTC. Translated: CAWSLTGGEQYF.

This clone was observed a handful of times. V and J are TRBV29-1 and TRBJ1-4, with a possible D match to TRBD1 (6 bases). Trimming left V 7 bases short and J 4 bases short, with 13 bases between. The CDR3 is 13 amino acids. Per germline, CDR1 SQVTM and CDR2 ANQGSEA. For the CDR3, the DNA is TGCAGCGCCGGGGGGCTTAATAATGAAAAACTGTTTTTT. It codes for CSAGGLNNEKLFF.

This clone was recorded many times. Just one base apart from a much larger clone, this may be a read error. This sequence joins TRBV30 and TRBJ2-6; 8 nucleotides agree with TRBD2. The CDR3 is made up of 15 amino acids. CDR1 is GTSNPN, CDR2 SVGIG, per germline (reference sequence). The ends lost 4 bases at V and 8 bases at J; junction bases unmatched: 10. CDR3 residues: CAWTGGVGGSNVLTF. CDR3 sequence (DNA): TGTGCCTGGACGGGGGGGGTCGGGGGGTCCAACGTCCTGACTTTC.

This rearrangement joins TRBV11-1 to TRBJ1-5; 9 bases fit TRBD1. In germline, CDR1 is SGHAT, CDR2 FQDESV (reference sequence). With V trimmed by 5 bases and J by 3 bases, 5 bases remained unmatched. The CDR3 consists of 15 residues. The CDR3: CASSVGTGHNQPQHF. The CDR3 DNA is TGTGCCAGCAGCGTTGGGACAGGGCACAATCAGCCCCAGCATTTT.

The chain has TRBV11-3 and TRBJ2-7; no definite D call. The V gene's germline CDR1 is SGHNT and CDR2 YENEEA. The V end lost 1 base, the J end lost 3 bases, and 13 bases lay between the germline ends. CDR3 length: 15 residues. Written as DNA, the CDR3 is TGTGCCAGCAGCTTAGGCGGAAGCGTTAACTACGAGCAGTACTTC. Translated, it gives CASSLGGSVNYEQYF.

With respect to this clone: Different DNA sequences within this sample yield the same CDR3. This sequence joins TRBV3-1 and TRBJ2-3, with D unresolved. Germline-derived CDR1 and CDR2 are LGHDT and YNNKEL (reference sequence). This CDR3 is 12 amino acids long. Trimming took 6 bases from V and 3 from J, leaving 7 bases between them. CDR3 bases: TGTGCCAGCAGGTCCCGAACAGATACGCAGTATTTT. This gives the protein CASRSRTDTQYF.

The chain joins TRBV20-1 to TRBJ1-3, with unresolved D. Per the germline V gene, CDR1 is DFQATT and CDR2 is SNEGSKA (reference sequence). This CDR3 is 16 amino acids long. Trimming cost V 4 bases and J 0 bases, with 16 bases left between them. CDR3 loop: CSAIPTRLSSGNTIYF. CDR3 sequence (DNA): TGCAGTGCTATTCCTACTAGGCTAAGCTCTGGAAACACCATATATTTT.

This clone has just one count. The CDR3 region is CASRAGHVNEKLFF. The CDR3 DNA reads TGCGCCAGCAGAGCTGGACACGTGAATGAAAAACTGTTTTTT. This chain connects TRBV5-1 to TRBJ1-4; the D gene is possibly TRBD1 (5 bases). The CDR3 is made up of 14 amino acids. Trimming left V 5 bases short and J 5 bases short, with 13 bases between. CDR1 and CDR2 (germline): SGHRS, YFSETQ. Full variable domain (outside the CDR3, taken from reference TRBV5-1 and TRBJ1-4): KAGVTQTPRYLIKTRGQQVTLSCSPISGHRSVSWYQQTPGQGLQFLFEYFSETQRNKGNFPGRFSGRQFSNSRSEMNVSTLELGDSALYLCASRAGHVNEKLFFGSGTQLSVL.

Relative to its sample, this clone is large. The chain joins TRBV15 to TRBJ2-3, with TRBD1 matching over 7 bases. V trimming: 3 bases; J trimming: 5 bases; junction bases outside the gene matches: 8. Germline CDR1 LNHNV, CDR2 YYDKDF (reference sequence). The CDR3 runs 15 residues. CDR3 sequence: CATSSGTGVIDTQYF. The CDR3 DNA follows: TGTGCCACCAGCAGTGGAACAGGGGTAATAGATACGCAGTATTTT.

This clone was observed once. The chain employs TRBV14 and TRBJ2-7; 9 nucleotides align to TRBD1. V gave up 0 bases and J gave up 6 bases; unmatched junction bases: 24. CDR1 is SGHDN, CDR2 FVKESK, per germline. The CDR3 runs to 21 residues. The CDR3 spells CASSQDSHPVYRDRVFREQYF. In DNA form, the CDR3 reads TGTGCCAGCAGCCAAGACTCTCACCCTGTCTACCGGGACAGGGTATTTCGCGAGCAGTACTTC.

This sequence joins TRBV5-1 and TRBJ2-2, with 7 bases aligning to TRBD2. The trim removed 1 base at V and 2 bases at J, leaving 5 bases unmatched. The CDR3 extends over 16 amino acids. In germline, CDR1 is SGHRS, CDR2 YFSETQ. The CDR3 protein is CASSLLGGGNTGELFF. In nucleotides, the CDR3 is TGCGCCAGCAGCTTGTTGGGCGGGGGAAACACCGGGGAGCTGTTTTTT.

About this clone: The junction shows a germline mismatch at one end, possibly a read error. This chain uses TRBV27 with TRBJ1-6; D is uncertain. The germline V gene has CDR1 MNHEY and CDR2 SMNVEV (reference sequence). The CDR3 totals 13 residues. For the CDR3, the DNA is TGTGCAAGCAGTACCCGTAACTATCTTGAACTCCACTTT. It encodes CASSTRNYLELHF.

The chain employs TRBV19 and TRBJ1-3, with unresolved D. The CDR3 totals 14 residues. Germline V gene data show CDR1 as LNHDA and CDR2 as SQIVND (reference sequence). V dropped 6 bases and J dropped 2 bases, with 11 bases sitting between them. The CDR3 reads CASRGFGAGNTIYF. The CDR3 DNA is TGTGCCAGTAGGGGGTTTGGAGCTGGAAACACCATATATTTT.

The V and J genes are TRBV28 and TRBJ2-6; D gene uncertain. With 6 bases removed from V and 0 bases from J, the gap between germline ends came to 3 bases. Germline CDR1 and CDR2: MDHEN and SYDVKM. This CDR3 region has 13 residues. The CDR3 nucleotides read TGTGCCAGCAGCCCCTCTGGGGCCAACGTCCTGACTTTC. Its translation: CASSPSGANVLTF. Combining the CDR3 with reference TRBV28 and TRBJ2-6 gives the whole variable domain DVKVTQSSRYLVKRTGEKVFLECVQDMDHENMFWYRQDPGLGLRLIYFSYDVKMKEKGDIPEGYSVSREKKERFSLILESASTNQTSMYLCASSPSGANVLTFGAGSRLTVL.

This chain joins TRBV7-8 and TRBJ1-5, with TRBD1 matching over 7 bases. V lost 6 bases and J lost 2; bases outside the gene matches: 7. The CDR3 has 15 amino acids. CDR1 and CDR2 from the germline V gene are SGHVS and FQNEAQ. CDR3 sequence: CASSLQGDRNQPQHF. The CDR3 DNA reads as TGTGCCAGCAGTCTGCAGGGGGATCGCAATCAGCCCCAGCATTTT.